This TCR beta chain was sequenced for a study of somatic mutations in cytotoxic T cells in rheumatoid arthritis. Whole-study results and caveats: The slight TRBV07 underrepresentation in rheumatoid arthritis patients received no adjustment for multiple comparisons. Clonality measured in CD8+ T cells did not differ significantly between rheumatoid arthritis patients and age-matched healthy controls.

Concerning this clone: Its antigen remains unknown.

Trimming left V 6 bases short and J 7 bases short, with 12 bases between. The CDR3 extends over 12 amino acids. Germline CDR1 MNHEY, CDR2 SVGAGI. Clones were sequenced by immunoSEQ multiplex PCR, and TCRdb holds only the in-frame ones, with some missing. Of some 26,000 clones listed, 82% are singletons. V usage is TRBV6-5 and J usage is TRBJ1-1; possible D gene TRBD1, 5 bases. The sequencing input was CD8+ T cells sorted from blood. The TCR originated in a man aged 45-65 years in good health. The CDR3 nucleotides are TGTGCCAGCAGCCCCGACAGAATTGAAGCTTTCTTT. Encoded protein: CASSPDRIEAFF.